The clone carrying this T cell receptor beta chain was seen only a few times. Its specificity is not known. These data belong to a study of regulatory T cells in long-lasting Graves disease. Whole-study context: Positive TSH receptor antibodies alongside over 5 years of antithyroid drugs were what marked Graves' disease as persistent.

Notes on the study in general: Persistent patients had more shared public clonotypes (around 2,500) than new patients (roughly 940).

Time point: persistent/refractory GD, antithyroid drugs over 5 years with positive TRAb. From RNA extracted from PBMCs, the TCR library was made. From an endocrinology department in Xi'an, China, came the patients. The CDR3 has 16 amino acids. V was cut by 4 bases and J by 5 bases, with 20 bases left in between. Germline CDR1 is LGHDT and CDR2 is YNNKEL (reference sequence). Building the TCR beta libraries relied on iRepertoire HTBI primers, and CDR3 regions underwent Arm-PCR. TCRdb independently ran MiXCR on the multiplex PCR reads; one entry per CDR3 protein. The profile shows about 470,000 distinct CDR3 sequences, less than 25% of them singletons.

The specimen was peripheral blood mononuclear cells (PBMCs), collected when the disease was refractory, from a patient treated with antithyroid drugs. V is TRBV3-1 and J is TRBJ2-5; the D call may be TRBD1 or TRBD2 (5 bases each). The source is a female donor with Graves disease. CDR3 region: CASSPLGDDGIETQYF. In DNA, the CDR3 is TGTGCCAGCAGCCCATTGGGGGATGACGGTATCGAGACCCAGTACTTC.